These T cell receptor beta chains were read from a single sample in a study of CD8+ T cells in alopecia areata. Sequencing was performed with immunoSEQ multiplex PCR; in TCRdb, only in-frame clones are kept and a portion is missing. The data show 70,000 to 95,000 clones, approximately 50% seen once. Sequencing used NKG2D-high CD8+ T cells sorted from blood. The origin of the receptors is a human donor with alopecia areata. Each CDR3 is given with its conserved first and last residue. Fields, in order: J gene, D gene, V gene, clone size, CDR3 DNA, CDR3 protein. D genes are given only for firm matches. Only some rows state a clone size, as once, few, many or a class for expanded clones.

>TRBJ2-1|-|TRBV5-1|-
TGCGCCAGCAGCTTGATGGCAGGGGGAGGCAATGAGCAGTTCTTC
CASSLMAGGGNEQFF
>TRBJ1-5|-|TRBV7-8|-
TGTGCCAGCAGCTTAGCGAGCCGGCAGCCCCAGCATTTT
CASSLASRQPQHF
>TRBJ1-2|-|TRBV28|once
TGTGCCAGCAGTTTACAGGGAGGACCGATCGGCTACACCTTC
CASSLQGGPIGYTF
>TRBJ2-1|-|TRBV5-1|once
TGCGCCAGCAGCTTGGATATTGAGCAGTTCTTC
CASSLDIEQFF
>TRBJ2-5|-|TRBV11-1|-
TGTGCCAGCATTGGGGGAGGAGAGACCCAGTACTTC
CASIGGGETQYF
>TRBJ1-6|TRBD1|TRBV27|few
TGTGCCAGCATCGGACAGGGCGGATCACCCCTCCACTTT
CASIGQGGSPLHF
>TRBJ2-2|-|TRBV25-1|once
TGTGCCAGCAGGTTTATAACCGGGGAGCTGTTTTTT
CASRFITGELFF
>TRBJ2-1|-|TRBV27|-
TGTGCCAGCAGTTTAACAGGTGATAATGAGCAGTTCTTC
CASSLTGDNEQFF
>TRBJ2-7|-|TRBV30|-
TGTGCCTGGAGTGTACTCCCAGGGGTCATATACGAGCAGTACTTC
CAWSVLPGVIYEQYF
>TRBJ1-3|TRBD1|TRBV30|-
TGTGCCTGGAGCCGGGACAGTGATGGAAACACCATATATTTT
CAWSRDSDGNTIYF
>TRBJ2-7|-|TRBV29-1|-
TGCAGCGTTCGGGCGGCCGTCTCCTACGAGCAGTACTTC
CSVRAAVSYEQYF
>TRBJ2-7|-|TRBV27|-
TGTGCCAGCAGTACACAGGCCAAGGAGCAGTACTTC
CASSTQAKEQYF
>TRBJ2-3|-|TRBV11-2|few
TGTGCCAGCATTTTGTCTGGCACAGATACGCAGTATTTT
CASILSGTDTQYF
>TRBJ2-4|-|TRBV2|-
TGTGCCAGCAGTGAAGGCCTGGTGGCACTCTCCCAGGATACCAAAAACATTCAGTACTTC
CASSEGLVALSQDTKNIQYF
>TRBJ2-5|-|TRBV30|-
TGTGCCTGGCGGACCTTACAAGAGACCCAGTACTTC
CAWRTLQETQYF
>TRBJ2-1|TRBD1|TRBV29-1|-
TGCAGCGCCGAGGGGGCTCGTTCCTACAATGAGCAGTTCTTC
CSAEGARSYNEQFF
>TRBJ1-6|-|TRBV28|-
TGTGCCAGCAGTTTTGAGATAAGTTCACCCCTCCACTTT
CASSFEISSPLHF
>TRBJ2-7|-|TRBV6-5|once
TGTGCCAGCAGTTACTCGAGGACAAACTACGAGCAGTACTTC
CASSYSRTNYEQYF
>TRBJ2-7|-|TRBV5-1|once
TGCGCCAGCAGCTTGGAACTGGCCTACGAGCAGTACTTC
CASSLELAYEQYF
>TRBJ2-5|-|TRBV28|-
TGTGCCAGCACCCTGGGACTTTTAGGAGAGACCCAGTACTTC
CASTLGLLGETQYF
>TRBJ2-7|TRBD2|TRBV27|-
TGTGCCAGCAACCAAAGAGCGGGGGGGCTACGGGGCGAGCAGTACTTC
CASNQRAGGLRGEQYF
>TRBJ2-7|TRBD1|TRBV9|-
TGTGCCAGCAGCCTTACAGGGGACGAGCAGTACTTC
CASSLTGDEQYF
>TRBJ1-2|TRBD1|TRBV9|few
TGTGCCAGCAGCGTAGCTTTGAGGGGGCCTAACTATGGCTACACCTTC
CASSVALRGPNYGYTF
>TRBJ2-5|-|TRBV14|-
TGTGCCAGCAGCCACCCCGGAGAGACCCAGTACTTC
CASSHPGETQYF
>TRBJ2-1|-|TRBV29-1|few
TGCAGCGTGACCGGTCCTTCAACCCTAGATGAGCAGTTCTTC
CSVTGPSTLDEQFF
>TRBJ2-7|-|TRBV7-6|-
TGTGCCAGCGCAGGTGCTGGGGACGAGCAGTACTTC
CASAGAGDEQYF
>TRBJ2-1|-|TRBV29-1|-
TGCAGCGTTGAAAGCACTTACAATGAGCAGTTCTTC
CSVESTYNEQFF
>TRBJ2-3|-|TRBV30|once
TGTGCCTGGAGTGTTGTACAGAGCACAGATACGCAGTATTTT
CAWSVVQSTDTQYF
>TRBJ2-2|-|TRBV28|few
TGTGCCAGCAGTTTTTCTCGGGGAGACGGGGAGCTGTTTTTT
CASSFSRGDGELFF
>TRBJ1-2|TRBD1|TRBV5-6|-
TGTGCCAGCAGCTCTGGACAGGGGTGGGCCTACACCTTC
CASSSGQGWAYTF
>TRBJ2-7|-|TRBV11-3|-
TGTGCCAGCAGCTTAGTGGGCTCCTACGAGCAGTACTTC
CASSLVGSYEQYF
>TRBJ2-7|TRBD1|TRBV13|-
TGTGCCAGCAGTGGACAGGCAGGGTATCAGCAGTACTTC
CASSGQAGYQQYF
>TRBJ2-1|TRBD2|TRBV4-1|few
TGCGCCAGCAGACGCGAGCCGGGACTAGAGGCGAATGAGCAGTTCTTC
CASRREPGLEANEQFF
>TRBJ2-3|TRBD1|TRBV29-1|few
TGCAGCGTTTATCGGGGACAGGGTGGTACAGATACGCAGTATTTT
CSVYRGQGGTDTQYF
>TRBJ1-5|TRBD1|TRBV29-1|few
TGCAGCACCCACAGGACAGGGTTCTTTCAGCCCCAGCATTTT
CSTHRTGFFQPQHF
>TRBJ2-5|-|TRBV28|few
TGTGCCAGCAGTGAAGGGAACGGTTTGGAGACCCAGTACTTC
CASSEGNGLETQYF
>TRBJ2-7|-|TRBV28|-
TGTGCCAGCAGTTTGAATCCCTACGAGCAGTACTTC
CASSLNPYEQYF
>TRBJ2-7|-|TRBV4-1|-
TGCGCCAGCAGCCAAGATAGAACAGTCTACGAGCAGTACTTC
CASSQDRTVYEQYF
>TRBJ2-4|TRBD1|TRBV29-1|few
TGCAGCGTTTCCCCCGGGACAGAAACCGACTTACAGTACTTC
CSVSPGTETDLQYF
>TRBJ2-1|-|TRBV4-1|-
TGCGCCAGTCAGGATGGGTCGGACAATGAGCAGTTCTTC
CASQDGSDNEQFF
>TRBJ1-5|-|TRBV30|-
TGTGCCTGGAGTGTAAACCAAGGCCACCAGCCCCAGCATTTT
CAWSVNQGHQPQHF
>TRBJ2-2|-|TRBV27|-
TGTGCCAGCAGTTTACTTCGGGTTAGCACCGGGGAGCTGTTTTTT
CASSLLRVSTGELFF
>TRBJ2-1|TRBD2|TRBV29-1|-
TGCAGCATGGAAGCGGGAGGGTACAATGAGCAGTTCTTC
CSMEAGGYNEQFF
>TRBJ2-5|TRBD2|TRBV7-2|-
TGTGCCAGCAGCTCCTTCTTAACAGGACTAGCGACACAAGAGACCCAGTACTTC
CASSSFLTGLATQETQYF
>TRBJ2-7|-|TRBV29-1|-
TGCAGCGTTGTGGCCAACTACGAGCAGTACTTC
CSVVANYEQYF
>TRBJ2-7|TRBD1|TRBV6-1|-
TGTGCCAGCAGTGTATCCAGGGGGTCCGCCTACGAGCAGTACTTC
CASSVSRGSAYEQYF
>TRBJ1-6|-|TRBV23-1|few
TGCGCCAGCAGTCAAAGACACAGCTCCTATAATTCACCCCTCCACTTT
CASSQRHSSYNSPLHF
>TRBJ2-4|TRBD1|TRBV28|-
TGTGCCAGCAGTCCCAGGGGGACAGGGGACATTCAGTACTTC
CASSPRGTGDIQYF
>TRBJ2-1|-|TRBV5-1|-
TGCGCCAGCAGCTTGGGCGGTGAGCAGTTCTTC
CASSLGGEQFF
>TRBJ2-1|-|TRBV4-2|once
TGTGCCAGCAGCCAGAGGGGGTCCGGAGGAAATGAGCAGTTCTTC
CASSQRGSGGNEQFF
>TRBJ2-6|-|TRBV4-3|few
TGCGCCAGCAGCCAAGAGGAGGGCTCTGGGGCCAACGTCCTGACTTTC
CASSQEEGSGANVLTF